This T cell receptor (beta chain) was observed in a study of Ad26.COV2.S vaccination and SARS-CoV-2 variants (dated by TCRdb to about 2021). About the study as a whole: Vaccine-arm donors came from COV1001, a multicentre, randomized, double-blind, placebo-controlled phase I-IIa trial of Ad26.COV2.S in healthy adults. Ad26.COV2.S was administered intramuscularly at 5 x 10^10 or 1 x 10^11 viral particles, either as a single shot or as two shots given 56 days apart. TCRbeta repertoire sequencing served as the tool for gauging how specific and how broad the SARS-CoV-2-reactive T cell receptors were following Ad26.COV2.S vaccination. The TCR-sequenced set comprised around 30 samples: some 20 Ad26.COV2.S vaccine recipients, 5 placebo recipients and 8 SARS-CoV-2 convalescent individuals. Participants in the trial were split at random into five groups of five each, receiving low-dose or high-dose Ad26.COV2.S once or twice, or else placebo on both occasions. Investigators did not know the trial group allocation while performing experiments and assessing outcomes.

With regard to this clone: Its recognized antigen is unknown. Per-base qualities were not stored, and no clone one base away is much larger.

Interpreted using the paper, the treatment or condition label stands for: around 19 received Ad26.COV2.S at low or high dose, single or two shots; several received placebo; per-sample allocation not given. For vaccine and placebo recipients, repertoires were sequenced using samples collected on day 63 after the first injection. In Cohort 1b, fewer than 30 adults aged 18-55 years were enrolled at a single site in Boston, USA, between 29 July and 7 August 2020. Ad26.COV2.S consisted of a replication-incompetent adenovirus type 26 vector by which a prefusion-stabilized SARS-CoV-2 spike protein from the original Wuhan strain was expressed. The study at large found these results: Vaccine and placebo recipients had comparable non-spike TCR breadth, which fits with the vaccine containing only spike. The study lacked the statistical power to compare responses across vaccine doses or regimens. Compared with placebo recipients, Ad26.COV2.S recipients showed higher spike-specific TCR breadth (P = 0.0014). The authors noted that total T cell responses may have been underestimated by the TCR breadth and depth analyses. Substantial breadth of spike-specific CD8+ and CD4+ T cell responses was reported after vaccination.

The immunoSEQ Assay was used to sequence TCRbeta CDR3 regions. After extraction, genomic DNA underwent amplification by bias-controlled multiplex PCR, followed by high-throughput sequencing. The original pipeline was this. To quantify the absolute abundance of each unique TCRbeta CDR3 region, sequences were collapsed and filtered. T cell fraction was estimated by normalization of TCRbeta template counts to usable DNA, with usable DNA being measured through amplification of reference genes present in all nucleated cells. Repertoire TCRs were annotated as SARS-CoV-2-specific by exact matching of V gene, CDR3 amino acid sequence and J gene to a known reactive TCR set. MIRA supplied the reference SARS-CoV-2 TCR set, which was filtered for enrichment in COVID-19-positive ImmuneCODE repertoires so that public or cross-reactive TCRs were removed. Drawing on the MIRA antigens, annotated TCRs were analysed further at the level of specific ORF or position within ORF. Breadth was defined as the number of annotated unique rearrangements divided by the total number of unique productive rearrangements, and depth was defined as the summed frequency of the annotated unique rearrangements. Two-sided Wilcoxon rank-sum tests were used to compare TCR breadth between groups. This immuneACCESS table, as held by TCRdb, lists in-frame sequences with V and J called but not all clones. Of the missing ones, under half trace to an unresolved V gene in checked studies; the others have no known cause. V, J and clone size are those of that table, while D and trimming were read from the DNA. This sample is represented by under 550,000 clones; around 90% of them were singletons. The ten largest clones represent 10% to 15% of the sample.

From a lookup of the germline V gene, CDR1 and CDR2 are SGHVS and FQNEAQ. From cysteine to phenylalanine, the CDR3 is 13 amino acids long. Only CDR3 DNA is held: 39 bases, read in frame from base 1. V gives up 7 bases and J gives up 1 base, and the segment between their germline ends measures 10 bases. The TCR comes from a person between 18 and 65 years old who received the Ad26.COV2.S COVID-19 vaccine or a placebo. The sequence is built from TRBV7-8 and TRBJ1-1; the D gene lacks a confident call. The input for sequencing was peripheral blood, taken in a trial of Ad26.COV2.S vaccine versus placebo. In nucleotides, the sequence is TGTGCCAGCAACGGTGGCGAGAACACTGAAGCTTTCTTT. This sequence encodes CASNGGENTEAFF.